This entry concerns a single T cell receptor (beta chain). The ends lost 3 bases at V and 3 bases at J; junction bases unmatched: 2. The CDR3 is 14 residues long. CDR1 is MNHEY, CDR2 SMNVEV, per germline (reference sequence). Sequencing used immunoSEQ multiplex PCR; TCRdb keeps in-frame clones, though not all of them. The table shows 140,000 to 150,000 clones, with roughly 84% occurring only once. The data belong to a study of blood T cell repertoires in COVID-19. This TCR came from a woman in her fifties or sixties who had been exposed to COVID-19. The sequencing sample was made of PBMCs or T cells enriched from blood (not recorded which). The V and J genes are TRBV27 and TRBJ2-7; 10 bases match TRBD1. CDR3 DNA sequence: TGTGCCAGCAGTTTGGGGACAGGGGTCTACGAGCAGTACTTC. Translated, it gives CASSLGTGVYEQYF.